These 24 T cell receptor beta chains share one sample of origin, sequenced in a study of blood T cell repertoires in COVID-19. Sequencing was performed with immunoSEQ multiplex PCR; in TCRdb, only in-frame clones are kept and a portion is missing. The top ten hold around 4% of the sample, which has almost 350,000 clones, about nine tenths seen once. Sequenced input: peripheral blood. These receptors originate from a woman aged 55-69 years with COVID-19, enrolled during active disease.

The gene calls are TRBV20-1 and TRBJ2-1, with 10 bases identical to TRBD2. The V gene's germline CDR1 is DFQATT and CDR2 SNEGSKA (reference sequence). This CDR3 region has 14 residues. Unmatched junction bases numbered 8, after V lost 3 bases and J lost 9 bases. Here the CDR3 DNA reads TGCAGTGCTAGTAGTAGCGGGGGGCCCGGTGAGCAGTTCTTC. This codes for CSASSSGGPGEQFF.

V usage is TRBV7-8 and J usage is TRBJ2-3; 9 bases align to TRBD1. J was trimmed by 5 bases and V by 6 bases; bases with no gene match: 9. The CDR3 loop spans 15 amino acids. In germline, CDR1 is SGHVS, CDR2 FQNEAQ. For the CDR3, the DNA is TGTGCCAGCAGTCTCTGGACAGGGGTAAAAGATACGCAGTATTTT. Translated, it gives CASSLWTGVKDTQYF.

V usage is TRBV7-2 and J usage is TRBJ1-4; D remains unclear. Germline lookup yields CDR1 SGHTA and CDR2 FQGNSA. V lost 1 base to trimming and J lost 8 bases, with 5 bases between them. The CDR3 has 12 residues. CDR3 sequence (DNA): TGTGCCAGCAGCTTAGTGAGAGAAAAACTGTTTTTT. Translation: CASSLVREKLFF. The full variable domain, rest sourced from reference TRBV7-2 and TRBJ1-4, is GAGVSQSPSNKVTEKGKDVELRCDPISGHTALYWYRQSLGQGLEFLIYFQGNSAPDKSGLPSDRFSAERTGGSVSTLTIQRTQQEDSAVYLCASSLVREKLFFGSGTQLSVL.

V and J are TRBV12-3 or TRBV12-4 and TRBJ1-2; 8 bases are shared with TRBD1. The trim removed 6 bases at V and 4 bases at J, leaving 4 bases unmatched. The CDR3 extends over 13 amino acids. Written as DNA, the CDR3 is TGTGCCAGCAGAAAGGACAGGGCCTATGGCTACACCTTC. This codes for CASRKDRAYGYTF.

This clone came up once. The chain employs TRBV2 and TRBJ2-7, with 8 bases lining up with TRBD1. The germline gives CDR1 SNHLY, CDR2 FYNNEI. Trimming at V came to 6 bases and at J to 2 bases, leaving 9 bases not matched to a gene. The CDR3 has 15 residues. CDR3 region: CASSDPGQVAYEQYF. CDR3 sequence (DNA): TGTGCCAGCAGCGACCCGGGACAGGTCGCCTACGAGCAGTACTTC.

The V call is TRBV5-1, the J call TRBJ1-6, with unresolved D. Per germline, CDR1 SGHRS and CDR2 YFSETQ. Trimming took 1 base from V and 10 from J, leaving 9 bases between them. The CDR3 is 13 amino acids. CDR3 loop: CASSLTIYSPLHF. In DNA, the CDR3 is TGCGCCAGCAGCTTGACCATCTACTCACCCCTCCACTTT.

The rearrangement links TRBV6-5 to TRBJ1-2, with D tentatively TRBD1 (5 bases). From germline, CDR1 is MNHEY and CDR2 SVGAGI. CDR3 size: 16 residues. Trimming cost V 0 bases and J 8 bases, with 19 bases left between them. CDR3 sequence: CASSYSYGTMRAGYTF. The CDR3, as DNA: TGTGCCAGCAGTTACTCATATGGGACTATGAGAGCAGGCTACACCTTC.

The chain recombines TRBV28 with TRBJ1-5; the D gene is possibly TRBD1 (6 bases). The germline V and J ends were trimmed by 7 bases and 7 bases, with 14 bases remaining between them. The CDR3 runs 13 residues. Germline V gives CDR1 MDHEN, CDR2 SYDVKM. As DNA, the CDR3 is TGTGCCAGCAAGGAAGGGGGTCGCCAGCCCCAGCATTTT. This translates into CASKEGGRQPQHF.

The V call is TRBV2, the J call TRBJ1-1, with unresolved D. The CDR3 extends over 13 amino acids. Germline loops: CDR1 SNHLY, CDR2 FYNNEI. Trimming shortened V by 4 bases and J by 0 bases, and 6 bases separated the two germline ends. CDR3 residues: CASSVTLNTEAFF. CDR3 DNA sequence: TGTGCCAGCAGTGTGACATTGAACACTGAAGCTTTCTTT.

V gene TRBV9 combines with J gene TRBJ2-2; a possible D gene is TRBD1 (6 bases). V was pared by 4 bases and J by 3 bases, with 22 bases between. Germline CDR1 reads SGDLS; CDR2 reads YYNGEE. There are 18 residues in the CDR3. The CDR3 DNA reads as TGTGCCAGCAGCTCAGAGGGGACACGGGGCTCTCACACCGGGGAGCTGTTTTTT. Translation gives CASSSEGTRGSHTGELFF.

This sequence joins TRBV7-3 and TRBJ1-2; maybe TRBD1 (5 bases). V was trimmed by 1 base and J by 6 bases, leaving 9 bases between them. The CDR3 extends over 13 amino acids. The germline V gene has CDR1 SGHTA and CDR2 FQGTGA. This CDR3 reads CASSLNRGDGYTF. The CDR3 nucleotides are TGTGCCAGCAGCTTAAATCGGGGGGATGGCTACACCTTC.

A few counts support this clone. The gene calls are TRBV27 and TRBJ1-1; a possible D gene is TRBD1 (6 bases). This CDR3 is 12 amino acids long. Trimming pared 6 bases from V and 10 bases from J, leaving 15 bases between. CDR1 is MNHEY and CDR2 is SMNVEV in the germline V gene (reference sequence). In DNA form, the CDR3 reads TGTGCCAGCAGCTCCGGGACAACCCGAGCTTTCTTT. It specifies CASSSGTTRAFF.

The chain's CDR3 is CASKPRGQETQYF. CDR3 in DNA: TGTGCCAGTAAACCCCGGGGTCAAGAGACCCAGTACTTC. This sequence joins TRBV19 and TRBJ2-5, with D tentatively TRBD2 (5 bases). The CDR3 totals 13 residues. The germline V gene encodes CDR1 LNHDA and CDR2 SQIVND (reference sequence). Trimming pared 7 bases from V and 2 bases from J, leaving 11 bases between.

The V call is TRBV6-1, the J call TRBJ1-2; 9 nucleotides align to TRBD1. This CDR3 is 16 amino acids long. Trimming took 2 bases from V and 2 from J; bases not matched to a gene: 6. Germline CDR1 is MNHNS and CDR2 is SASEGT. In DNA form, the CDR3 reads TGTGCCAGCAGTGAATCGGGACAGGGCCTAAACTATGGCTACACCTTC. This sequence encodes CASSESGQGLNYGYTF.

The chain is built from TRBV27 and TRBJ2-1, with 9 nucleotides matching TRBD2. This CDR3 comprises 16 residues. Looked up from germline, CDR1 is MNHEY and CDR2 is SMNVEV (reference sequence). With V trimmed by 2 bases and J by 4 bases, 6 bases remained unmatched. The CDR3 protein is CASSLHATSGYNEQFF. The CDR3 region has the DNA TGTGCCAGCAGTTTACACGCGACTAGCGGTTACAATGAGCAGTTCTTC.

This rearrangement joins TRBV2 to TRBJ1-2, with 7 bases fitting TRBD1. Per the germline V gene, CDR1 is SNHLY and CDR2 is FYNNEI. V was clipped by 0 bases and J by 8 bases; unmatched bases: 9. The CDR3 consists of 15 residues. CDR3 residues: CASSEAGGGWGGYTF. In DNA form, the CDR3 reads TGTGCCAGCAGTGAAGCAGGAGGGGGCTGGGGAGGCTACACCTTC.

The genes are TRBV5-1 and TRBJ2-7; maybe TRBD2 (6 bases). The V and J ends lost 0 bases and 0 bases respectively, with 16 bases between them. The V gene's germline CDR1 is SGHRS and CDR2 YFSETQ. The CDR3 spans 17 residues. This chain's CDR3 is CASSLAGVVGYSYEQYF. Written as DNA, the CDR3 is TGCGCCAGCAGCTTGGCGGGGGTGGTCGGTTACTCCTACGAGCAGTACTTC. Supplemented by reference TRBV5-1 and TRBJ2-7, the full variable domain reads KAGVTQTPRYLIKTRGQQVTLSCSPISGHRSVSWYQQTPGQGLQFLFEYFSETQRNKGNFPGRFSGRQFSNSRSEMNVSTLELGDSALYLCASSLAGVVGYSYEQYFGPGTRLTVT.

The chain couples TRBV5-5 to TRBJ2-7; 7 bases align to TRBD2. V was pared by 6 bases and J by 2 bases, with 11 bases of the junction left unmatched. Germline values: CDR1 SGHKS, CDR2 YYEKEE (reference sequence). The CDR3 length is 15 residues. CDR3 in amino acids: CASIVLRGVTYEQYF. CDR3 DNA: TGTGCCAGCATCGTTCTTCGGGGGGTCACCTACGAGCAGTACTTC.

For the CDR3, the DNA is TGTGCCAGCAGCTCTGTCGCCGGAGGTAGTCAGCCCCAGCATTTT. Translation gives CASSSVAGGSQPQHF. J is TRBJ1-5 and V is TRBV7-2, with D unresolved. The CDR3 length is 15 residues. V dropped 4 bases and J dropped 6 bases, with 16 bases sitting between them. Germline CDR1 is SGHTA and CDR2 is FQGNSA.

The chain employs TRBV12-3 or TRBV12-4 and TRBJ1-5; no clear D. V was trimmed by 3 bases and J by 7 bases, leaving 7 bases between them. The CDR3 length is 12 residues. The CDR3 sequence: CASSFPRQPQHF. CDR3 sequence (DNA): TGTGCCAGCAGTTTCCCCCGGCAGCCCCAGCATTTT.

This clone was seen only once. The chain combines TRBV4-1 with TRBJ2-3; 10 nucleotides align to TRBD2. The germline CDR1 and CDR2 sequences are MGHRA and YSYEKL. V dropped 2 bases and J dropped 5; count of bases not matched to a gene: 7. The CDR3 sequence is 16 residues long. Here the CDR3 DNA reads TGCGCCAGCAGCCAATTCACTAGCGGGGCCCAAGATACGCAGTATTTT. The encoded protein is CASSQFTSGAQDTQYF.

CDR3 loop: CASSRGQRGTNEKLFF. In nucleotides, the CDR3 is TGTGCCAGCTCACGAGGACAGCGGGGAACTAATGAAAAACTGTTTTTT. The chain is built from TRBV18 and TRBJ1-4; D possibly corresponds to TRBD1 (6 bases). Per germline, CDR1 KGHSH and CDR2 LQKENI. The V end lost 4 bases, the J end lost 1 base, and 13 bases lay between the germline ends. This CDR3 has 16 residues.

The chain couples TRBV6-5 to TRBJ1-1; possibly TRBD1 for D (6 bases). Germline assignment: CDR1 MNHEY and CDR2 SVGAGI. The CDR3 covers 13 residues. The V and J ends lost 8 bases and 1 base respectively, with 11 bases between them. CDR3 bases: TGTGCCAGCGCCGGGACAAAGAACACTGAAGCTTTCTTT. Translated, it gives CASAGTKNTEAFF.

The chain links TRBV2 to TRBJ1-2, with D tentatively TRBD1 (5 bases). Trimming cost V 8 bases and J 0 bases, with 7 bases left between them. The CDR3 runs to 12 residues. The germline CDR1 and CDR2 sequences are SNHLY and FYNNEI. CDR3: CASGATNYGYTF. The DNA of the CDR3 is TGTGCCAGCGGGGCCACTAACTATGGCTACACCTTC.